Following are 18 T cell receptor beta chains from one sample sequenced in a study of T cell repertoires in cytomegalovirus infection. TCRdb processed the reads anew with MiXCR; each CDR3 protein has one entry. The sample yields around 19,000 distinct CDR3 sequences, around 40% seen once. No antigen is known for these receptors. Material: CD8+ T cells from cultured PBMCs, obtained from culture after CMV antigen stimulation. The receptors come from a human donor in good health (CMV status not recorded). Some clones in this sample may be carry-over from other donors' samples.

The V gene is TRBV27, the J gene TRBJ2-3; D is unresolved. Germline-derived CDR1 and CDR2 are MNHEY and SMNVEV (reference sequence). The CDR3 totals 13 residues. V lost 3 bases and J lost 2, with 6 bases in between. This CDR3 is CASSFSDTDTQYF. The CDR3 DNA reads TGTGCCAGCAGTTTTTCAGACACAGATACGCAGTATTTT.

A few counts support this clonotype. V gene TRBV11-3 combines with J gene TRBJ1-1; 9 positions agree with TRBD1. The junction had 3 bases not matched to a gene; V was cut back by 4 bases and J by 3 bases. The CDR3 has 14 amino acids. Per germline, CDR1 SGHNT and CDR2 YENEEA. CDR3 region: CASSWGQGDTEAFF. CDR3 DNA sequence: TGTGCCAGCAGCTGGGGACAGGGAGACACTGAAGCTTTCTTT.

CDR3 nucleotide sequence: TGTGCCAGCAGTCCTTGGACAGGGACGGGCTACAATGAGCAGTTCTTC. Translating gives CASSPWTGTGYNEQFF. The chain employs TRBV6-2 or TRBV6-3 and TRBJ2-1, with 8 bases that match TRBD1. The CDR3 loop spans 16 amino acids. V shed 5 bases and J 3 bases; nucleotides not matched to a gene: 9. Germline V gene data show CDR1 as MNHEY and CDR2 as SVGEGT.

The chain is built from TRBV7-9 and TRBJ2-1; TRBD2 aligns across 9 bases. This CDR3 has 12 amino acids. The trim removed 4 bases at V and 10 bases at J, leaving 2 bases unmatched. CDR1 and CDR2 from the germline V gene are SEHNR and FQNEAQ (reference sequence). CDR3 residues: CASSSLAGEQFF. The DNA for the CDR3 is TGTGCCAGCAGCTCCCTAGCGGGGGAGCAGTTCTTC.

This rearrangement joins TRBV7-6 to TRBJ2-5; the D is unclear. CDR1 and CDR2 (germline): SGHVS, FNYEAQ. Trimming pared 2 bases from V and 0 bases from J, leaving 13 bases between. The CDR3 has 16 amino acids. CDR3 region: CASSLSFSLHQETQYF. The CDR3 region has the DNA TGTGCCAGCAGCTTAAGCTTCAGTCTACACCAAGAGACCCAGTACTTC. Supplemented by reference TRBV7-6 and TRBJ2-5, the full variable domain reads GAGVSQSPRYKVTKRGQDVALRCDPISGHVSLYWYRQALGQGPEFLTYFNYEAQQDKSGLPNDRFSAERPEGSISTLTIQRTEQRDSAMYRCASSLSFSLHQETQYFGPGTRLLVL.

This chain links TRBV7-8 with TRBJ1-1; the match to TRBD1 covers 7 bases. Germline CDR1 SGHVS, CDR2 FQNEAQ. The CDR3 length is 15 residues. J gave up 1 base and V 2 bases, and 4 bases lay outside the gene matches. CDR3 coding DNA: TGTGCCAGCAGCTTAATAGACAGGGCGAACACTGAAGCTTTCTTT. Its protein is CASSLIDRANTEAFF.

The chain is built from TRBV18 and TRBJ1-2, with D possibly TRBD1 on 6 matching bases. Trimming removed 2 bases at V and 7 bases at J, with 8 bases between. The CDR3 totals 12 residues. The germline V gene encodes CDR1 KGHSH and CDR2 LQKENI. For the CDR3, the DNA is TGTGCCAGCTCACCAACAGGGTCTGGCTACACCTTC. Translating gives CASSPTGSGYTF.

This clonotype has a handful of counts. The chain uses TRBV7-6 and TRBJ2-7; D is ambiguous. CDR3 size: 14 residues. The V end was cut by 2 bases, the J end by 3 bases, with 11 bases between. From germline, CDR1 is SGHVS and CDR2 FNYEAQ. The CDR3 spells CASSLTAAFYEQYF. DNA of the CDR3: TGTGCCAGCAGCTTAACCGCGGCCTTCTACGAGCAGTACTTC.

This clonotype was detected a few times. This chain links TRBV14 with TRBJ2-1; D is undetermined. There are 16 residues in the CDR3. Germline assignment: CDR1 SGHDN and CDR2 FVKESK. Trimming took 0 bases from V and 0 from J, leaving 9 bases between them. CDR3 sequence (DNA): TGTGCCAGCAGCCAAGATCCAGCAGACTCCTACAATGAGCAGTTCTTC. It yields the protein CASSQDPADSYNEQFF.

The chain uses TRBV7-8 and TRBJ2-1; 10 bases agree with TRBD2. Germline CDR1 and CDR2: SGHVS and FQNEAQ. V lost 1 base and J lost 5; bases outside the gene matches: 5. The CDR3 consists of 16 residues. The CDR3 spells CASSLVAGGIDNEQFF. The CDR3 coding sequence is TGTGCCAGCAGCTTAGTAGCGGGAGGAATAGACAATGAGCAGTTCTTC.

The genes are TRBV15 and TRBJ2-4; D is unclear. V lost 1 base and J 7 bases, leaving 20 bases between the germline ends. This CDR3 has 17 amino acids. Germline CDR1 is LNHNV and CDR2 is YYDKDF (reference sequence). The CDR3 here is CATSRVPRDPDMNIQYF. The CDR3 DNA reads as TGTGCCACCAGCAGAGTACCTAGGGATCCAGACATGAACATTCAGTACTTC.

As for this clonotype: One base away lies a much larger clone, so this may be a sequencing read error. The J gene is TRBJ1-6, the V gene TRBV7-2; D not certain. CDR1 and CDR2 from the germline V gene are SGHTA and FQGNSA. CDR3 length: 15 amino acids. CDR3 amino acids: CASSLGPGDNSHLHF. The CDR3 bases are TGTGCCAGCAGCTTAGGACCAGGCGATAATTCACACCTCCACTTT.

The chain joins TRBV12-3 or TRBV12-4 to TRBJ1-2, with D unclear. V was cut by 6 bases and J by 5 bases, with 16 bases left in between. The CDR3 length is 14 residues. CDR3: CASRLGFSPYGYTF. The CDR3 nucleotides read TGTGCCAGCAGGCTCGGGTTCTCGCCATATGGCTACACCTTC.

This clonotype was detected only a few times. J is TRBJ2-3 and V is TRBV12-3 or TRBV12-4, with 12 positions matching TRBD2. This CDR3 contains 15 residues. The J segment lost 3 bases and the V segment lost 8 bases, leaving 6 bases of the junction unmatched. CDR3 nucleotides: TGTGCCAGCCTGGGGCTAGCGGGGGGGACAGATACGCAGTATTTT. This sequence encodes CASLGLAGGTDTQYF.

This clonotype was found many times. The CDR3 loop reads CASSSTGTGWSNTEAFF. The CDR3 region has the DNA TGTGCCAGCAGTTCCACCGGGACAGGCTGGTCGAACACTGAAGCTTTCTTT. This sequence joins TRBV28 and TRBJ1-1; TRBD1 matches 8 bases. Losses at the gene ends were 4 bases for V and 1 base for J; bases not matched to a gene: 11. In germline, CDR1 is MDHEN, CDR2 SYDVKM. The CDR3 has 17 amino acids.

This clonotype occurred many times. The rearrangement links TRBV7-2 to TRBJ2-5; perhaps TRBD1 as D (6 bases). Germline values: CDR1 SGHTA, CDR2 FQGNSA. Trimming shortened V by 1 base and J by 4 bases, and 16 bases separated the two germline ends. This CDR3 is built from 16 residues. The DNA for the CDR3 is TGTGCCAGCAGCTTAGAATGGACTCCCAGGGGAGAGACCCAGTACTTC. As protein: CASSLEWTPRGETQYF.

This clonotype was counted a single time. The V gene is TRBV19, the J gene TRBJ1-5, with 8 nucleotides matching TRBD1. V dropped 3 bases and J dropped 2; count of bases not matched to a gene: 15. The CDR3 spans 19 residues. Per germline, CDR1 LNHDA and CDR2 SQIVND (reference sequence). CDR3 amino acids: CASSIGGGTGIGGNQPQHF. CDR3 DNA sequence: TGTGCCAGTAGTATCGGCGGCGGGACAGGTATCGGGGGCAATCAGCCCCAGCATTTT.

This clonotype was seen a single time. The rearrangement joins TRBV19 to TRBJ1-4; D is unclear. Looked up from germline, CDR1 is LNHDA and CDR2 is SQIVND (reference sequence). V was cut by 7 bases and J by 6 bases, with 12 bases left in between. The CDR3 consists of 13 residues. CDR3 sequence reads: CASNSGWYEKLFF. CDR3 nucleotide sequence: TGTGCCAGTAACTCCGGGTGGTATGAAAAACTGTTTTTT.